The 32 T cell receptor beta chains given below trace back to one sample, sequenced in a study of patients and donors after allogeneic stem cell transplantation. TCRdb independently ran MiXCR on the RT-PCR reads; one entry per CDR3 protein. There are about 410,000 distinct CDR3 sequences in the sample; under 20% occur only once, and around 7.2% lies in the top ten. The sample was blood, either unsorted or a sorted T cell fraction (not recorded which). These receptors originate from a human donor who was either an allogeneic HSCT recipient or a stem cell or donor lymphocyte infusion donor (not recorded which). It is not recorded whose cells these are; they may come from a transplant donor.

This clonotype was recorded a few times. The chain uses TRBV18 and TRBJ2-1, with TRBD2 as a possible D gene (6 bases). This CDR3 comprises 13 residues. V lost 4 bases and J lost 7, with 11 bases in between. Germline V gives CDR1 KGHSH, CDR2 LQKENI. The CDR3 region is CASSLSAGNEQFF. For the CDR3, the DNA is TGTGCCAGCTCACTTAGCGCGGGGAATGAGCAGTTCTTC. Using reference TRBV18 and TRBJ2-1 for the parts outside the CDR3, the full variable domain is NAGVMQNPRHLVRRRGQEARLRCSPMKGHSHVYWYRQLPEEGLKFMVYLQKENIIDESGMPKERFSAEFPKEGPSILRIQQVVRGDSAAYFCASSLSAGNEQFFGPGTRLTVL.

The rearrangement uses TRBV12-3 or TRBV12-4 and TRBJ2-2; TRBD2 might be the D (5 bases). The ends were cut back, 5 bases at V and 0 bases at J, with 10 bases in the middle. The CDR3 is 15 residues long. The CDR3 region has the DNA TGTGCCAGCAGTGGACTGGCATCGAACACCGGGGAGCTGTTTTTT. It yields the protein CASSGLASNTGELFF.

The chain carries TRBV3-1 and TRBJ2-5; D gene unclear. The germline V gene has CDR1 LGHDT and CDR2 YNNKEL (reference sequence). Trimming cost V 1 base and J 2 bases, with 8 bases left between them. CDR3 length: 14 amino acids. For the CDR3, the DNA is TGTGCCAGCAGCCAAGTTCGCGGTCAAGAGACCCAGTACTTC. This encodes CASSQVRGQETQYF.

The chain is built from TRBV7-9 and TRBJ1-4; a possible D gene is TRBD1 (5 bases). This CDR3 spans 14 amino acids. From germline, CDR1 is SEHNR and CDR2 FQNEAQ (reference sequence). The germline V and J ends were trimmed by 5 bases and 8 bases, with 15 bases remaining between them. CDR3 region: CASSEIRVGEKLFF. In nucleotides, the CDR3 is TGTGCCAGCAGCGAAATCAGGGTCGGGGAAAAACTGTTTTTT.

A few counts support this clonotype. This chain connects TRBV2 to TRBJ1-2, with TRBD1 matching 8 bases. Unmatched junction bases numbered 5, after V lost 6 bases and J lost 8 bases. Germline CDR1 and CDR2: SNHLY and FYNNEI. The CDR3 loop spans 12 amino acids. CDR3 sequence: CASRLDREGYTF. For the CDR3, the DNA is TGTGCCAGCAGACTGGACAGGGAGGGCTACACCTTC.

This clonotype showed up just a few times. The chain couples TRBV11-2 to TRBJ2-2; D remains unclear. CDR1 and CDR2 (germline): SGHAT, FQNNGV. The germline V and J ends were trimmed by 2 bases and 0 bases, with 19 bases remaining between them. This CDR3 has 19 residues. The chain's CDR3 is CASSLTVGRAQTNTGELFF. The CDR3 DNA reads as TGTGCCAGCAGCTTAACGGTAGGACGCGCTCAAACGAACACCGGGGAGCTGTTTTTT.

This clonotype was picked up many times. The chain combines TRBV12-3 or TRBV12-4 with TRBJ1-5; D not certain. The CDR3 has 16 amino acids. The germline V and J ends were trimmed by 2 bases and 3 bases, with 14 bases remaining between them. CDR3 bases: TGTGCCAGCAGTTTAAAGACCGGGCCCCTCAATCAGCCCCAGCATTTT. Protein: CASSLKTGPLNQPQHF.

This chain connects TRBV12-5 to TRBJ2-5, with D perhaps matching TRBD2 (6 bases). The CDR3 totals 14 residues. The germline V gene encodes CDR1 LGHNT and CDR2 FRNRAP. Deletions cut 1 base from V and 3 bases from J, with 9 bases between. In nucleotides, the CDR3 is TGTGCTAGTGGTTTGGGGCGGGATGAAGAGACCCAGTACTTC. Its translation is CASGLGRDEETQYF.

This clonotype was seen only a few times. The V and J genes are TRBV11-2 and TRBJ1-1; D is perhaps TRBD1 (5 bases). The CDR3 sequence is 13 residues long. Germline CDR1 and CDR2: SGHAT and FQNNGV. V lost 5 bases and J lost 9, with 16 bases in between. CDR3 coding DNA: TGTGCCAGCAGCCAAAGGGACTCGTTAAAAGCTTTCTTT. Amino acid sequence: CASSQRDSLKAFF.

Here the CDR3 DNA reads TGTGCCAGCAGTTACTCGTTAGGCGGGTCTGGAAACACCATATATTTT. Residues: CASSYSLGGSGNTIYF. This sequence joins TRBV6-5 and TRBJ1-3, with unresolved D. Germline loops: CDR1 MNHEY, CDR2 SVGAGI. CDR3 size: 16 residues. Trimming cost V 0 bases and J 1 base, with 10 bases left between them.

V usage is TRBV18 and J usage is TRBJ2-3, with 10 bases identical to TRBD1. CDR3 length equals 15 residues. V gave up 4 bases and J gave up 6 bases; unmatched junction bases: 7. CDR1 is KGHSH, CDR2 LQKENI, per germline. CDR3 loop: CASSQKTGGADTQYF. The CDR3 DNA sequence: TGTGCCAGCTCACAGAAGACAGGGGGCGCGGATACGCAGTATTTT. Looking up the rest from reference TRBV18 and TRBJ2-3 gives the full variable domain: NAGVMQNPRHLVRRRGQEARLRCSPMKGHSHVYWYRQLPEEGLKFMVYLQKENIIDESGMPKERFSAEFPKEGPSILRIQQVVRGDSAAYFCASSQKTGGADTQYFGPGTRLTVL.

This clonotype was detected only once. The V gene is TRBV4-2, the J gene TRBJ2-1; 12 bases agree with TRBD1. Germline trimming cut 7 bases from V and 8 bases from J; bases unmatched to any gene: 9. The CDR3 spans 15 residues. CDR1 LGHNA and CDR2 YNFKEQ come from the germline V gene. CDR3 in DNA: TGTGCCAGCACAGTCGGGACAGGGGGCTGGTATGAGCAGTTCTTC. This translates into CASTVGTGGWYEQFF.

This clonotype was picked up a small number of times. The chain couples TRBV9 to TRBJ2-3; TRBD2 matches 10 bases. Germline lookup yields CDR1 SGDLS and CDR2 YYNGEE. J lost 13 bases, V lost 3 bases, and 5 bases had no gene match. This CDR3 is 12 amino acids long. CDR3 in amino acids: CASSGSGREEYF. CDR3 DNA sequence: TGTGCCAGCAGCGGAAGCGGGAGGGAAGAGTATTTT.

In this sample, this clonotype turned up a few times. This chain links TRBV5-1 with TRBJ1-2; D ambiguous. V was shortened by 0 bases and J by 4 bases, with 10 bases between the two germline ends. The germline V gene has CDR1 SGHRS and CDR2 YFSETQ. This CDR3 contains 14 residues. CDR3 coding DNA: TGCGCCAGCAGCTTGGGACCCAGTGTCTATGGCTACACCTTC. This translates into CASSLGPSVYGYTF.

This clonotype has just a few counts. Written as DNA, the CDR3 is TGTGCCAGCAGTTCTTTGGGACTAGCCAAAAACATTCAGTACTTC. Residues: CASSSLGLAKNIQYF. J is TRBJ2-4 and V is TRBV12-3 or TRBV12-4; weak D call: TRBD2 (6 bases). This CDR3 is built from 15 residues. Trimming took 4 bases from V and 0 from J, leaving 10 bases between them.

This chain links TRBV4-3 with TRBJ2-7; D remains ambiguous. The germline V and J ends were trimmed by 3 bases and 0 bases, with 9 bases remaining between them. Germline V CDR1 and CDR2: LGHNA, YSLEER. CDR3 length equals 14 residues. CDR3 loop: CASSHADGSYEQYF. In DNA form, the CDR3 reads TGCGCCAGCAGCCATGCTGACGGCTCCTACGAGCAGTACTTC.

This rearrangement joins TRBV25-1 to TRBJ2-6; D is possibly TRBD1 (6 bases). This CDR3 is built from 17 residues. The V gene's germline CDR1 is MGHDK and CDR2 SYGVNS. Deletions cut 5 bases from V and 2 bases from J, with 16 bases between. The CDR3 here is CASSYTKGGTGANVLTF. CDR3 DNA sequence: TGTGCCAGCAGTTATACTAAAGGGGGTACTGGGGCCAACGTCCTGACTTTC.

In this sample, this clonotype turned up a few times. The chain has TRBV25-1 and TRBJ1-6; TRBD1 matches at 7 bases. This CDR3 has 15 amino acids. Germline assignment: CDR1 MGHDK and CDR2 SYGVNS. Unmatched junction bases numbered 3, after V lost 1 base and J lost 6 bases. CDR3 coding DNA: TGTGCCAGCAGTGAATCGGGGACAGTTAATTCACCCCTCCACTTT. Translated: CASSESGTVNSPLHF. The full variable domain, completed using reference TRBV25-1 and TRBJ1-6, is EADIYQTPRYLVIGTGKKITLECSQTMGHDKMYWYQQDPGMELHLIHYSYGVNSTEKGDLSSESTVSRIRTEHFPLTLESARPSHTSQYLCASSESGTVNSPLHFGNGTRLTVT.

The chain is built from TRBV7-9 and TRBJ1-1; 8 bases agree with TRBD1. The V segment lost 1 base and the J segment 5 bases; nucleotides outside the gene matches: 3. Germline CDR1 and CDR2: SEHNR and FQNEAQ (reference sequence). This CDR3 region has 14 residues. CDR3 amino acids: CASSLGTGRTEAFF. The CDR3 DNA reads as TGTGCCAGCAGCTTAGGGACAGGGCGAACTGAAGCTTTCTTT.

This clonotype turned up a few times. This chain uses TRBV7-8 with TRBJ2-7; D might be TRBD1 or TRBD2, each matching 5 bases. From germline, CDR1 is SGHVS and CDR2 FQNEAQ. The CDR3 totals 15 residues. Trimming removed 3 bases from V and 2 bases from J, with 14 bases in between. In nucleotides, the CDR3 is TGTGCCAGCAGCTTGGGCACAGGACTCACCTACGAGCAGTACTTC. Its translation is CASSLGTGLTYEQYF.

This clonotype was found a few times. The chain recombines TRBV6-5 with TRBJ1-2; TRBD1 might be the D (6 bases). Germline V CDR1 and CDR2: MNHEY, SVGAGI. This CDR3 comprises 18 residues. Trimming stripped 0 bases from V and 0 bases from J, with 17 bases between. The CDR3 protein is CASSYSATGLRANYGYTF. The CDR3 bases are TGTGCCAGCAGTTACTCTGCGACAGGATTACGAGCTAACTATGGCTACACCTTC.

The CDR3 DNA is TGTGCCAGCAGCAGAGCCCATAAGCGAAACACCGGGGAGCTGTTTTTT. Protein sequence: CASSRAHKRNTGELFF. The chain carries TRBV5-6 and TRBJ2-2; D not certain. The CDR3 length is 16 residues. Trimming took 4 bases from V and 2 from J, leaving 15 bases between them. In germline, CDR1 is SGHDT, CDR2 YYEEEE.

This clonotype was observed a few times. The chain has TRBV11-2 and TRBJ2-3, with D maybe TRBD2 (7 bases). Germline-derived CDR1 and CDR2 are SGHAT and FQNNGV. V was pared by 5 bases and J by 3 bases, with 15 bases between. The CDR3 covers 15 residues. Written as DNA, the CDR3 is TGTGCCAGCAGCCCCTTCGGGGGGCCAACAGATACGCAGTATTTT. Amino acid sequence: CASSPFGGPTDTQYF.

This clonotype was seen a few times. The CDR3 is CASSRGYNEQFF. Here the CDR3 DNA reads TGCGCCAGCAGCAGGGGTTACAATGAGCAGTTCTTC. V usage is TRBV5-1 and J usage is TRBJ2-1, with a weak D call TRBD1 (5 bases). The CDR3 has 12 residues. CDR1 is SGHRS, CDR2 YFSETQ, per germline. V was pared by 4 bases and J by 4 bases, with 6 bases between.

This clonotype was detected ten times or more. The gene calls are TRBV29-1 and TRBJ2-1, with D uncertain. The V and J ends lost 2 bases and 7 bases respectively, with 3 bases between them. The length of the CDR3 is 10 residues. Germline V gene lookup returns CDR1 SQVTM and CDR2 ANQGSEA. The DNA for the CDR3 is TGCAGCGTTGAAATGAATGAGCAGTTCTTC. Translation gives CSVEMNEQFF.

The genes are TRBV5-6 and TRBJ2-1; unclear D gene. CDR3 length: 18 residues. V lost 2 bases and J 2 bases, leaving 20 bases between the germline ends. Germline loops: CDR1 SGHDT, CDR2 YYEEEE. The CDR3 loop reads CASSFAPTGRPAYNEQFF. Written as DNA, the CDR3 is TGTGCCAGCAGCTTCGCGCCTACTGGACGACCCGCCTACAATGAGCAGTTCTTC.

The chain couples TRBV7-8 to TRBJ2-1; D is unclear. The ends were cut back, 4 bases at V and 6 bases at J, with 10 bases in the middle. This CDR3 spans 13 amino acids. Germline CDR1 SGHVS, CDR2 FQNEAQ. CDR3 sequence reads: CASSSYPRNEQFF. CDR3 nucleotides: TGTGCCAGCAGCTCTTATCCGCGCAATGAGCAGTTCTTC.

V usage is TRBV5-6 and J usage is TRBJ2-2; 7 bases are a match to TRBD1. The CDR3 has 17 residues. V shed 4 bases and J 0 bases; nucleotides not matched to a gene: 9. The germline V gene has CDR1 SGHDT and CDR2 YYEEEE. CDR3: CASSRGPGTANTGELFF. CDR3 DNA: TGTGCCAGCAGCCGCGGCCCCGGGACAGCGAACACCGGGGAGCTGTTTTTT.

The table lists this clonotype with a few counts. This chain uses TRBV6-5 with TRBJ2-5; maybe TRBD2 (7 bases). Between the trimmed V and J ends, which lost 0 bases and 1 base, there was a span of 12 bases. The length of the CDR3 is 16 residues. In germline, CDR1 is MNHEY, CDR2 SVGAGI. CDR3 loop: CASSYSGGGGQETQYF. In DNA form, the CDR3 reads TGTGCCAGCAGTTACTCTGGGGGAGGGGGCCAAGAGACCCAGTACTTC.

In its sample, this clonotype was seen many times. The chain recombines TRBV20-1 with TRBJ1-1; D is unclear. The CDR3 covers 12 residues. Germline V gene sequence: CDR1 DFQATT, CDR2 SNEGSKA (reference sequence). The germline V and J ends were trimmed by 2 bases and 4 bases, with 8 bases remaining between them. The CDR3: CSARSGITEAFF. In DNA form, the CDR3 reads TGCAGTGCTAGATCCGGAATCACTGAAGCTTTCTTT.

This clonotype showed up many times. The J gene is TRBJ1-2, the V gene TRBV10-3, with D tentatively TRBD1 (5 bases). This CDR3 spans 13 amino acids. The V gene's germline CDR1 is ENHRY and CDR2 SYGVKD. Trimming took off 9 bases at V and 5 bases at J, with 16 bases between the two ends. CDR3 in DNA: TGTGCCATTCATGTAGAGGGGAAGTATGGCTACACCTTC. It is translated as CAIHVEGKYGYTF.

This chain links TRBV20-1 with TRBJ1-1; D perhaps matches TRBD1 (6 bases). The germline V gene encodes CDR1 DFQATT and CDR2 SNEGSKA (reference sequence). V was pared by 3 bases and J by 7 bases, with 15 bases between. The CDR3 extends over 13 amino acids. The CDR3 region has the DNA TGCAGTGCTAGGGGGGGCAGGGTTGGTGAAGCTTTCTTT. It translates to CSARGGRVGEAFF.